The clone carrying this TCR beta chain was detected a few times. The antigen is unknown. The sample comes from a study of regulatory T cells in long-lasting Graves disease. V shed 3 bases, J shed 10 bases, and the junction held 14 bases outside the gene matches. Per the germline V gene, CDR1 is MGHRA and CDR2 is YSYEKL. The CDR3 loop spans 15 amino acids. Whole-study results and caveats: Repertoires from persistent disease leaned toward TRBV28, TRBJ1-2 and TRBJ2-5.

Time point reported: newly diagnosed GD, antithyroid drugs for less than 3 months. After RNA was extracted from PBMCs, the TCR library was made from it. With iRepertoire HTBI primers and Arm-PCR of CDR3 regions, TCR beta libraries were built. In the original analysis: Identification of gene segments yielded approximately 62 TRBV and about 14 TRBJ across samples. TCRdb processed the multiplex PCR reads anew with MiXCR; each CDR3 protein has one entry. TCRdb's processing, not the authors', yielded these V and J calls. The sample lists fewer than 500,000 distinct CDR3 sequences; about 16% were seen once. The sample was also linked to a second study, of T cells in Graves' hyperthyroidism and ophthalmopathy. From that study: First-round RT-PCR with HTBI primers amplified the TCR CDR3 region.

This TCR was sampled from a man in his forties or fifties with Graves disease. Sequencing was performed on peripheral blood mononuclear cells (PBMCs), taken at new diagnosis, from a patient treated with antithyroid drugs. The rearrangement links TRBV4-1 to TRBJ1-1; 7 nucleotides match TRBD1. CDR3 residues: CASSHSRQGFFRAFF. In DNA form, the CDR3 reads TGCGCCAGCAGCCATTCCCGACAGGGCTTCTTTCGAGCTTTCTTT.